Listed here are 5 T cell receptor beta chains from one sample, sequenced in a study of long-term antiretroviral therapy in people with HIV. The assay, immunoSEQ v3.0, was run at survey level. Only in-frame clones appear in the TCRdb table, and some are missing; sequencing was by immunoSEQ multiplex PCR. The profile shows 20,000 to 25,000 clones, around 80% of them singletons. The material sequenced was unsorted PBMCs, taken 0.5 years after starting antiretroviral therapy. These receptors were collected from a man younger than 35 with HIV.

This chain connects TRBV6-5 to TRBJ2-5; tentatively, D is TRBD1 (6 bases). V was pared by 5 bases and J by 4 bases, with 14 bases between. Germline V gene lookup returns CDR1 MNHEY and CDR2 SVGAGI. This CDR3 spans 14 amino acids. CDR3 sequence (DNA): TGTGCCAGCAGTGCCCCAGGGGTTCCAGAGACCCAGTACTTC. It specifies CASSAPGVPETQYF.

The chain couples TRBV25-1 to TRBJ1-2; no definite D call. CDR1 MGHDK and CDR2 SYGVNS come from the germline V gene. Trimming shortened V by 10 bases and J by 4 bases, and 13 bases separated the two germline ends. The CDR3 extends over 12 amino acids. The CDR3 DNA follows: TGTGCCACCTCGACCGGGAGCTATGGCTACACCTTC. Its translation is CATSTGSYGYTF.

The chain links TRBV18 to TRBJ2-2; D is possibly TRBD1 (5 bases). CDR1 and CDR2 from the germline V gene are KGHSH and LQKENI. With 3 bases removed from V and 0 bases from J, the gap between germline ends came to 14 bases. CDR3 length: 17 residues. The CDR3 region is CASSPLSRGPNTGELFF. For the CDR3, the DNA is TGTGCCAGCTCACCTCTGAGTAGGGGCCCGAACACCGGGGAGCTGTTTTTT. Variable domain in full (rest from reference TRBV18 and TRBJ2-2): NAGVMQNPRHLVRRRGQEARLRCSPMKGHSHVYWYRQLPEEGLKFMVYLQKENIIDESGMPKERFSAEFPKEGPSILRIQQVVRGDSAAYFCASSPLSRGPNTGELFFGEGSRLTVL.

V and J are TRBV11-3 and TRBJ1-6; unclear D gene. The germline V gene encodes CDR1 SGHNT and CDR2 YENEEA. The ends were cut back, 3 bases at V and 6 bases at J, with 6 bases in the middle. This CDR3 has 13 amino acids. CDR3 nucleotide sequence: TGTGCCAGCAGCTTCGATGGTAATTCACCCCTCCACTTT. Amino acid sequence: CASSFDGNSPLHF.

The J gene is TRBJ2-5, the V gene TRBV18, with D maybe TRBD1 (6 bases). Looked up from germline, CDR1 is KGHSH and CDR2 is LQKENI. The CDR3 is made up of 16 amino acids. The V end was cut by 3 bases, the J end by 1 base, with 15 bases between. The CDR3: CASSPEDSHLQETQYF. DNA of the CDR3: TGTGCCAGCTCACCGGAGGACAGCCATCTCCAAGAGACCCAGTACTTC.